This T cell receptor beta chain was sequenced in a study of T cells in Graves' hyperthyroidism and ophthalmopathy. No progression to ophthalmopathy during 18 months of follow-up defined stable disease. This clonotype was picked up many times. J was trimmed by 6 bases and V by 4 bases; bases with no gene match: 0. CDR1 is SGHTA and CDR2 is FQGTGA in the germline V gene. This CDR3 is 14 amino acids long. TCR beta CDR3 regions were amplified from RNA transcripts. During a first-round RT-PCR of the TCR CDR3, the HTBI primer set was used. TCRdb reprocessed the multiplex PCR reads via MiXCR and lists one record per CDR3 protein. Of under 450,000 distinct CDR3 sequences listed, approximately 15% are singletons.

Material: blood. This TCR derives from a woman aged 18-29 years with Graves' hyperthyroidism. The V call is TRBV7-3, the J call TRBJ2-2; 12 nucleotides line up with TRBD2. The CDR3 loop is CASSSSGGAGELFF. DNA for the CDR3: TGTGCCAGCAGCTCTAGCGGGGGGGCCGGGGAGCTGTTTTTT.